One and the same sample provided the 19 T cell receptor beta chains below, sequenced in a study of blood T cell repertoires in COVID-19. Data came from immunoSEQ multiplex PCR; TCRdb stores just in-frame clones and leaves some out. Of roughly 240,000 clones in the sample, about four fifths are singletons; the top ten hold around 5%. The specimen sequenced was peripheral blood. The source is a woman aged 70-85 years with acute or convalescent COVID-19.

This clone came up once. The gene calls are TRBV11-1 and TRBJ2-7, with a possible D match to TRBD1 (5 bases). CDR3 length equals 16 residues. Trimming took off 2 bases at V and 2 bases at J, with 16 bases between the two ends. Germline V CDR1 and CDR2: SGHAT, FQDESV (reference sequence). The CDR3 region is CASSLFGAGIPYEQYF. CDR3 DNA sequence: TGTGCCAGCAGCTTATTTGGGGCAGGGATCCCCTACGAGCAGTACTTC.

The chain links TRBV7-2 to TRBJ2-1; tentatively, D is TRBD2 (6 bases). V lost 5 bases to trimming and J lost 7 bases, with 12 bases between them. Germline CDR1 and CDR2: SGHTA and FQGNSA. The CDR3 loop spans 13 amino acids. CDR3 DNA sequence: TGTGCCAGCAGCCTGGACTATTTTAATGAGCAGTTCTTC. Translation gives CASSLDYFNEQFF.

The chain employs TRBV30 and TRBJ2-5; D gene unclear. The germline CDR1 and CDR2 sequences are GTSNPN and SVGIG (reference sequence). This CDR3 is built from 13 residues. Trimming took 0 bases from V and 0 from J, leaving 5 bases between them. The CDR3 bases are TGTGCCTGGAGTGTCATGTACCAAGAGACCCAGTACTTC. Protein: CAWSVMYQETQYF.

The chain joins TRBV18 to TRBJ1-3; 10 bases map to TRBD1. Germline lookup yields CDR1 KGHSH and CDR2 LQKENI. This CDR3 has 19 amino acids. J gave up 0 bases and V 3 bases, and 11 bases lay outside the gene matches. CDR3 region: CASSPPGQGTLHSGNTIYF. The CDR3 DNA is TGTGCCAGCTCACCCCCGGGACAGGGGACCCTACACTCTGGAAACACCATATATTTT.

The genes are TRBV9 and TRBJ1-6; 7 nucleotides line up with TRBD1. This CDR3 spans 14 amino acids. The V segment lost 4 bases and the J segment 6 bases; nucleotides outside the gene matches: 4. Germline CDR1 reads SGDLS; CDR2 reads YYNGEE. CDR3 amino acids: CASSRTGINSPLHF. Here the CDR3 DNA reads TGTGCCAGCAGCCGGACAGGTATTAATTCACCCCTCCACTTT.

This clone was detected a few times. The chain employs TRBV6-5 and TRBJ1-5; TRBD1 matches at 7 bases. Germline V gives CDR1 MNHEY, CDR2 SVGAGI. J gave up 6 bases and V 2 bases, and 10 bases lay outside the gene matches. This CDR3 has 16 amino acids. In DNA form, the CDR3 reads TGTGCCAGCAGTTACGCCGTTCCGGGACAGCGTCAGCCCCAGCATTTT. Its translation is CASSYAVPGQRQPQHF.

This clone turned up a few times. V gene TRBV19 combines with J gene TRBJ1-2; 8 bases fit TRBD1. The trim removed 6 bases at V and 4 bases at J, leaving 10 bases unmatched. This CDR3 spans 15 amino acids. The germline V gene has CDR1 LNHDA and CDR2 SQIVND (reference sequence). The CDR3 DNA sequence: TGTGCCAGTAGCCTGAGGACAGGGCTAATCTATGGCTACACCTTC. This encodes CASSLRTGLIYGYTF.

This clone occurred a few times. V and J are TRBV5-4 and TRBJ2-3; D is perhaps TRBD2 (6 bases). Germline V gene data show CDR1 as SGHNT and CDR2 as YYREEE (reference sequence). The CDR3 runs to 15 residues. The ends were cut back, 3 bases at V and 2 bases at J, with 13 bases in the middle. This CDR3 is CASSSRDSYTDTQYF. The CDR3 DNA is TGTGCCAGCAGCTCCCGGGACTCATACACAGATACGCAGTATTTT.

V is TRBV3-1 (or the pseudogene TRBV3-2) and J is TRBJ1-2, with no clear D. CDR3 size: 12 residues. Germline assignment: CDR1 LGHDT and CDR2 YNNKEL (reference sequence). V lost 5 bases, J lost 4 bases, and 8 bases lay in between. This chain's CDR3 is CASSSRVYGYTF. CDR3 DNA sequence: TGTGCCAGCAGCTCGCGGGTCTATGGCTACACCTTC.

This clone was detected only a few times. J is TRBJ1-2 and V is TRBV30; no reliable D call. The CDR3 covers 14 residues. V was cut by 4 bases and J by 8 bases, with 20 bases left in between. Germline V gene data show CDR1 as GTSNPN and CDR2 as SVGIG (reference sequence). In DNA, the CDR3 is TGTGCCTGGAACAGTCCTATTACTCTCTACGGCTACACCTTC. This translates into CAWNSPITLYGYTF.

This chain connects TRBV7-9 to TRBJ1-4, with unresolved D. Trimming stripped 2 bases from V and 7 bases from J, with 11 bases between. CDR1 and CDR2 (germline): SEHNR, FQNEAQ (reference sequence). The CDR3 totals 14 residues. The CDR3, as DNA: TGTGCCAGCAGCTTATCAGTCCGGGGTGAAAAACTGTTTTTT. Amino acid sequence: CASSLSVRGEKLFF.

This clone was picked up a small number of times. This chain connects TRBV4-1 to TRBJ2-7; 10 bases agree with TRBD1. Germline assignment: CDR1 MGHRA and CDR2 YSYEKL. This CDR3 has 16 residues. V lost 4 bases and J lost 0; bases outside the gene matches: 6. The CDR3 sequence: CASSPLGQGDSYEQYF. For the CDR3, the DNA is TGCGCCAGCAGCCCCCTAGGACAGGGGGACTCCTACGAGCAGTACTTC.

The chain uses TRBV19 and TRBJ2-1; 8 positions agree with TRBD2. This CDR3 has 15 residues. In germline, CDR1 is LNHDA, CDR2 SQIVND (reference sequence). After removal of 7 bases from V and 5 bases from J, the junction contained 10 bases not matched to a gene. The CDR3 is CASKSVAGSHNEQFF. For the CDR3, the DNA is TGTGCCAGTAAAAGCGTAGCGGGGAGTCACAATGAGCAGTTCTTC. Full variable domain (rest looked up from reference TRBV19 and TRBJ2-1): DGGITQSPKYLFRKEGQNVTLSCEQNLNHDAMYWYRQDPGQGLRLIYYSQIVNDFQKGDIAEGYSVSREKKESFPLTVTSAQKNPTAFYLCASKSVAGSHNEQFFGPGTRLTVL.

This chain joins TRBV24-1 and TRBJ1-1; D might be TRBD1 (6 bases). V dropped 6 bases and J dropped 4 bases, with 11 bases sitting between them. Germline assignment: CDR1 KGHDR and CDR2 SFDVKD. This CDR3 region has 13 residues. DNA for the CDR3: TGTGCCACCAGTCAGGGGCGCGCCACTGAAGCTTTCTTT. Its protein product is CATSQGRATEAFF.

CDR3 nucleotide sequence: TGTGCCAGCAGCTTAGTTTGGCAGGCCTCTGAAAAACTGTTTTTT. Its protein is CASSLVWQASEKLFF. V usage is TRBV7-2 and J usage is TRBJ1-4; D is ambiguous. This CDR3 is 15 amino acids long. Trimming removed 1 base at V and 7 bases at J, with 13 bases between. Germline lookup yields CDR1 SGHTA and CDR2 FQGNSA.

This sequence joins TRBV7-2 and TRBJ1-4, with D uncertain. V shed 1 base and J shed 3 bases, with 9 bases lying between them. This CDR3 contains 15 residues. Germline V gene sequence: CDR1 SGHTA, CDR2 FQGNSA. CDR3 residues: CASSLGGLANEKLFF. The CDR3 region has the DNA TGTGCCAGCAGCTTAGGAGGGTTGGCTAATGAAAAACTGTTTTTT.

The J gene is TRBJ2-3, the V gene TRBV7-8, with 10 bases aligning to TRBD2. The CDR3 loop spans 16 amino acids. With V trimmed by 5 bases and J by 0 bases, 5 bases remained unmatched. Germline-derived CDR1 and CDR2 are SGHVS and FQNEAQ. The CDR3 DNA reads as TGTGCCAGCAGCCAACTAGCGGGAACAAGCACAGATACGCAGTATTTT. Encoded protein: CASSQLAGTSTDTQYF.

V gene TRBV7-8 combines with J gene TRBJ1-2, with D possibly being TRBD1 (5 bases). This CDR3 is built from 17 residues. Trimming took 5 bases from V and 4 from J, leaving 23 bases between them. CDR1 and CDR2 (germline): SGHVS, FQNEAQ. The CDR3 here is CASSILGLRGGAYGYTF. The CDR3 coding sequence is TGTGCCAGCAGCATCCTGGGGCTCCGTGGAGGGGCCTATGGCTACACCTTC.

This sequence joins TRBV9 and TRBJ2-5, with a possible D match to TRBD2 (6 bases). CDR1 is SGDLS, CDR2 YYNGEE, per germline. V was pared by 1 base and J by 5 bases, with 12 bases between. The CDR3 runs 14 residues. The CDR3 region is CASSVLGGRETQYF. CDR3 sequence (DNA): TGTGCCAGCAGCGTACTGGGGGGACGGGAGACCCAGTACTTC.